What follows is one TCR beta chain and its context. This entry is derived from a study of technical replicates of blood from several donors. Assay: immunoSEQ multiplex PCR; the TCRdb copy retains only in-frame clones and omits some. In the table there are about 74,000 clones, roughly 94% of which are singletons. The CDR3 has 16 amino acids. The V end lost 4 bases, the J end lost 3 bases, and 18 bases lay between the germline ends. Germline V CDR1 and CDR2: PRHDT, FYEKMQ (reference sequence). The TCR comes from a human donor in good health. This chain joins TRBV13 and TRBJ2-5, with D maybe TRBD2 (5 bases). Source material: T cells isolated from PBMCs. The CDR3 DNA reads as TGTGCCAGCAGCTCTTATCTTACGGGGTATGAAGAGACCCAGTACTTC. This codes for CASSSYLTGYEETQYF.